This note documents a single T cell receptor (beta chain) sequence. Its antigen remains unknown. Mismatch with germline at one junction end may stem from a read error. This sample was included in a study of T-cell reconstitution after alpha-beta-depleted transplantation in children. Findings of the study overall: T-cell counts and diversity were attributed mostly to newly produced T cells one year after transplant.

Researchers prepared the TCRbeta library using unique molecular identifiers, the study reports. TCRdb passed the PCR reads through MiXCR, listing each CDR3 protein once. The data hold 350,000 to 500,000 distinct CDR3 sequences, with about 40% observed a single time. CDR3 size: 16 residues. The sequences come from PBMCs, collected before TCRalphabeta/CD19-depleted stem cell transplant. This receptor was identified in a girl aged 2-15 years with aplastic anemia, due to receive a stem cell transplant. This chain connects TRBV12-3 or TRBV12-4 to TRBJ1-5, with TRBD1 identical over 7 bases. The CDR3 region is CASSLAGDRGNQPQHF. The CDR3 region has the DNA TGTGCCAGCAGTCTAGCCGGGGACAGAGGCAATCAGCCCCAGCATTTT.